The 24 T cell receptor beta chains below were found in one sample sequenced in a study of T-cell reconstitution after alpha-beta-depleted transplantation in children. Unique molecular identifiers were built into the TCRbeta library. Using its own MiXCR run on the PCR reads, TCRdb lists one record per CDR3 protein. The sample holds some 600,000 distinct CDR3 sequences, roughly 17% seen once. Sample: PBMCs from the stem cell graft donor, taken from the stem cell graft. The receptors were gathered from a human donor who donated a stem cell graft to a child with acute myeloid leukemia.

This clonotype showed up many times. This rearrangement joins TRBV29-1 to TRBJ2-7; weak D call: TRBD2 (5 bases). This CDR3 is built from 13 residues. Germline lookup yields CDR1 SQVTM and CDR2 ANQGSEA. Trimming took 5 bases from V and 0 from J, leaving 11 bases between them. This CDR3 reads CSVKSGSSYEQYF. CDR3 nucleotides: TGCAGCGTTAAATCGGGAAGCTCCTACGAGCAGTACTTC.

This chain joins TRBV20-1 and TRBJ2-5, with TRBD2 identical over 7 bases. Germline CDR1 is DFQATT and CDR2 is SNEGSKA (reference sequence). This CDR3 has 13 residues. The J segment lost 4 bases and the V segment lost 6 bases, leaving 8 bases of the junction unmatched. The CDR3 nucleotides read TGCAGTGCAAATAGAGGCGGGGGAGAGACCCAGTACTTC. It translates to CSANRGGGETQYF.

This clonotype was detected only a few times. The gene calls are TRBV12-3 or TRBV12-4 and TRBJ2-2, with D tentatively TRBD2 (6 bases). This CDR3 is built from 14 residues. Trimming removed 3 bases from V and 5 bases from J, with 10 bases in between. The CDR3 loop is CASSFAGQTGELFF. The CDR3 DNA sequence: TGTGCCAGCAGTTTTGCGGGGCAGACCGGGGAGCTGTTTTTT.

The sample holds many counts of this clonotype. The gene calls are TRBV11-2 and TRBJ2-7; D gene uncertain. The germline gives CDR1 SGHAT, CDR2 FQNNGV. V was pared by 3 bases and J by 5 bases, with 5 bases between. The CDR3 sequence is 11 residues long. CDR3 loop: CASSFGDEQYV. CDR3 DNA sequence: TGTGCCAGCAGCTTTGGGGACGAGCAGTACGTC.

The chain joins TRBV11-2 to TRBJ1-2; TRBD1 is a possible D gene (6 bases). The length of the CDR3 is 13 residues. Germline V lookup: CDR1 SGHAT, CDR2 FQNNGV. Trimming removed 5 bases from V and 6 bases from J, with 13 bases in between. The CDR3 DNA reads as TGTGCCAGCAGCACAGGGAGGGGTGATGGCTACACCTTC. Translated, it gives CASSTGRGDGYTF.

There are many counts of this clonotype. The J gene is TRBJ2-1, the V gene TRBV20-1; no definite D call. Trimming removed 0 bases from V and 10 bases from J, with 7 bases in between. This CDR3 is built from 11 residues. Per germline, CDR1 DFQATT and CDR2 SNEGSKA (reference sequence). CDR3 residues: CSARDNGEQFF. CDR3 nucleotide sequence: TGCAGTGCTAGAGATAACGGAGAGCAGTTCTTC.

This clonotype was detected many times. V is TRBV7-9 and J is TRBJ2-7; 7 positions match TRBD1. This CDR3 has 12 amino acids. Germline V CDR1 and CDR2: SEHNR, FQNEAQ (reference sequence). V was clipped by 3 bases and J by 6 bases; unmatched bases: 2. The CDR3 protein is CASSFGQAEQYV. The DNA of the CDR3 is TGTGCCAGCAGCTTTGGACAGGCCGAGCAGTACGTC.

This clonotype was counted ten times or more. The DNA of the CDR3 is TGCAGTGCTAGAGCTGACAGGGATCAGGAGCCCCAGCATTTT. Protein product: CSARADRDQEPQHF. The chain is built from TRBV20-1 and TRBJ1-5, with TRBD1 matching 7 bases. Germline CDR1 and CDR2: DFQATT and SNEGSKA (reference sequence). Losses at the gene ends were 1 base for V and 8 bases for J; bases not matched to a gene: 8. The CDR3 loop spans 14 amino acids.

This clonotype was seen only a few times. V and J are TRBV6-5 and TRBJ1-2; D perhaps matches TRBD1 (6 bases). CDR1 is MNHEY, CDR2 SVGAGI, per germline. Trimming cost V 0 bases and J 2 bases, with 19 bases left between them. This CDR3 region has 18 residues. CDR3 in DNA: TGTGCCAGCAGTTACTCTATCTCGGGGGCGCCCCGGAACTATGGCTACACCTTC. Protein sequence: CASSYSISGAPRNYGYTF.

This clonotype has a handful of counts. It may be a read error: a sequence one base away is much more abundant. This rearrangement joins TRBV20-1 to TRBJ1-5; 7 bases agree with TRBD1. The CDR3 spans 17 residues. The germline V gene has CDR1 DFQATT and CDR2 SNEGSKA (reference sequence). This CDR3 is CCASQGSGVVSNQPQHF. The CDR3 DNA reads as TGCTGTGCTTCACAGGGGTCAGGAGTTGTGAGCAATCAGCCCCAGCATTTT.

This clonotype occurred a few times. The rearrangement joins TRBV20-1 to TRBJ2-7, with D perhaps matching TRBD1 (6 bases). Germline lookup yields CDR1 DFQATT and CDR2 SNEGSKA (reference sequence). The CDR3 consists of 14 residues. V lost 0 bases and J lost 5, with 14 bases in between. In DNA form, the CDR3 reads TGCAGTGCTAGAGATCATGGGGGCGTGAACGAGCAGTACGTC. Translated, it gives CSARDHGGVNEQYV.

The chain links TRBV5-1 to TRBJ1-6; TRBD1 might be the D (6 bases). CDR1 SGHRS and CDR2 YFSETQ come from the germline V gene. The CDR3 spans 15 residues. V dropped 1 base and J dropped 9 bases, with 14 bases sitting between them. The CDR3 here is CASSLTGTSSSPLHF. In DNA, the CDR3 is TGCGCCAGCAGCTTGACCGGGACATCGAGTTCACCCCTCCACTTT.

This clonotype has at least ten counts. This chain links TRBV20-1 with TRBJ2-1; D perhaps matches TRBD1 (6 bases). The V and J ends lost 6 bases and 3 bases respectively, with 12 bases between them. The length of the CDR3 is 13 residues. Germline loops: CDR1 DFQATT, CDR2 SNEGSKA (reference sequence). The CDR3 DNA reads as TGCAGTGCACCGGGACACCTCTACAATGAGCAGTTCTTC. The encoded protein is CSAPGHLYNEQFF.

Here the CDR3 DNA reads TGTGCCAGCAGAAGCGGGGGGGGCGGGAAAGATACGCAGTATTTT. Translating it yields CASRSGGGGKDTQYF. This chain joins TRBV12-3 or TRBV12-4 and TRBJ2-3; 10 bases line up with TRBD2. V lost 6 bases and J lost 5; bases outside the gene matches: 8. The CDR3 contains 15 residues.

Many counts were recorded for this clonotype. J is TRBJ1-2 and V is TRBV12-3 or TRBV12-4; D uncertain. The CDR3 length is 15 residues. The V gene lost 2 bases and the J gene lost 0 bases, with 10 bases spanning the gap. Here the CDR3 reads CASSLMLRANYGYTF. DNA for the CDR3: TGTGCCAGCAGTTTAATGCTTCGAGCTAACTATGGCTACACCTTC.

The gene calls are TRBV20-1 and TRBJ1-2; TRBD1 is a possible D gene (6 bases). The CDR3 covers 15 residues. V lost 2 bases to trimming and J lost 0 bases, with 13 bases between them. Germline V gene sequence: CDR1 DFQATT, CDR2 SNEGSKA (reference sequence). CDR3 sequence (DNA): TGCAGTGCTAGAAATGCCGGGACATCTAACTATGGCTACACCTTC. Its translation: CSARNAGTSNYGYTF.

There are a few counts of this clonotype. The J gene is TRBJ1-2, the V gene TRBV9; TRBD1 might be the D (5 bases). With 2 bases removed from V and 8 bases from J, the gap between germline ends came to 13 bases. CDR1 and CDR2 from the germline V gene are SGDLS and YYNGEE. The CDR3 length is 13 residues. The CDR3 reads CASSVAGARGYTF. CDR3 nucleotides: TGTGCCAGCAGCGTCGCCGGGGCGCGGGGCTACACCTTC.

This clonotype occurred many times. The genes are TRBV4-2 and TRBJ2-1, with 9 bases fitting TRBD2. CDR1 and CDR2 from the germline V gene are LGHNA and YNFKEQ. The V segment lost 3 bases and the J segment 7 bases; nucleotides outside the gene matches: 7. There are 15 residues in the CDR3. This CDR3 is CASSQAGGRGNEQFF. CDR3 bases: TGTGCCAGCAGCCAGGCGGGGGGGCGAGGGAATGAGCAGTTCTTC.

This clonotype was seen at least ten times. V and J are TRBV20-1 and TRBJ2-1; 13 nucleotides match TRBD2. After removal of 3 bases from V and 7 bases from J, the junction contained 6 bases not matched to a gene. The CDR3 is 15 amino acids. CDR1 and CDR2 from the germline V gene are DFQATT and SNEGSKA (reference sequence). CDR3 protein: CSARELAGGENEQFF. CDR3 bases: TGCAGTGCTAGGGAACTAGCGGGGGGGGAAAATGAGCAGTTCTTC.

This clonotype was recorded a few times. The rearrangement joins TRBV12-3 or TRBV12-4 to TRBJ1-2; tentative D call: TRBD1 (5 bases). V lost 3 bases and J 1 base, leaving 15 bases between the germline ends. The CDR3 has 16 amino acids. The CDR3 loop reads CASSFVTSGDNYGYTF. As DNA, the CDR3 is TGTGCCAGCAGTTTCGTTACTTCGGGGGATAACTATGGCTACACCTTC.

This clonotype has a count of ten or more. The rearrangement links TRBV27 to TRBJ2-5, with a possible D match to TRBD2 (5 bases). Trimming took 5 bases from V and 3 from J, leaving 13 bases between them. The CDR3 runs 14 residues. Per germline, CDR1 MNHEY and CDR2 SMNVEV (reference sequence). The CDR3 coding sequence is TGTGCCAGCAGTCCGCAGGAGGAGAAAGAGACCCAGTACTTC. It codes for CASSPQEEKETQYF.

This clonotype was observed many times. The gene calls are TRBV20-1 and TRBJ2-5, with TRBD2 matching over 12 bases. Unmatched junction bases numbered 11, after V lost 8 bases and J lost 4 bases. The CDR3 length is 15 residues. Germline loops: CDR1 DFQATT, CDR2 SNEGSKA (reference sequence). CDR3 nucleotide sequence: TGCAGTCCCCCGTCGGCTAGCGGGGGGGGAGAGACCCAGTACTTC. As protein: CSPPSASGGGETQYF.

CDR3 sequence reads: CASSSSDSGGPNEQFF. The CDR3 region has the DNA TGCGCCAGCAGCTCCTCCGATAGCGGGGGCCCCAATGAGCAGTTCTTC. The V call is TRBV5-1, the J call TRBJ2-1; TRBD2 matches at 9 bases. The V gene end was trimmed by 3 bases and the J gene end by 6 bases; junction bases not matched to a gene: 10. Germline V lookup: CDR1 SGHRS, CDR2 YFSETQ. The length of the CDR3 is 16 residues.

This clonotype was seen many times. The rearrangement links TRBV20-1 to TRBJ1-1, with D perhaps matching TRBD1 (5 bases). The CDR3 is made up of 15 amino acids. Germline assignment: CDR1 DFQATT and CDR2 SNEGSKA (reference sequence). With 0 bases removed from V and 0 bases from J, the gap between germline ends came to 11 bases. The CDR3 is CSAREGGNMNTEAFF. In DNA, the CDR3 is TGCAGTGCTAGAGAGGGGGGAAACATGAACACTGAAGCTTTCTTT.